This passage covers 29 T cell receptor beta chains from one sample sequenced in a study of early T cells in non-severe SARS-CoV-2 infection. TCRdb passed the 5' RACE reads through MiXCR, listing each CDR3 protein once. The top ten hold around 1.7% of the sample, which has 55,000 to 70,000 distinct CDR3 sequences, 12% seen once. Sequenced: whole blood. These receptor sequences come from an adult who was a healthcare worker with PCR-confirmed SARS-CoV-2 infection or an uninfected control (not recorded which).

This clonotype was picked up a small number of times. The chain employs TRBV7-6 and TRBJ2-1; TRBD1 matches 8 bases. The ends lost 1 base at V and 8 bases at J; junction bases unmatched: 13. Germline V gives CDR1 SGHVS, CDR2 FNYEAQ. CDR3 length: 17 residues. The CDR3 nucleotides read TGTGCCAGCAGCTTAGATAGAGGACAGGGCACCTCAGATGAGCAGTTCTTC. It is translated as CASSLDRGQGTSDEQFF.

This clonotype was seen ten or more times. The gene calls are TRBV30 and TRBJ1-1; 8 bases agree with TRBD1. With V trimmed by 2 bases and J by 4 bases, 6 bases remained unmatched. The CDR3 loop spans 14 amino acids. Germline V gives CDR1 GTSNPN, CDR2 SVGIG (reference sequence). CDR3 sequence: CAWSPTGEVTEAFF. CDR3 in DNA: TGTGCCTGGAGTCCGACAGGGGAAGTCACTGAAGCTTTCTTT.

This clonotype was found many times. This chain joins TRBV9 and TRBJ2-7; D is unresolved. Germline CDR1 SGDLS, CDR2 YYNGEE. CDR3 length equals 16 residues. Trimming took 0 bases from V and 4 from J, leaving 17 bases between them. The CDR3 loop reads CASSVGIRAGDYEQYF. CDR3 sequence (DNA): TGTGCCAGCAGCGTAGGGATCCGGGCAGGAGATTACGAGCAGTACTTC. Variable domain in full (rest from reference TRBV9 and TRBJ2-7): DSGVTQTPKHLITATGQRVTLRCSPRSGDLSVYWYQQSLDQGLQFLIQYYNGEERAKGNILERFSAQQFPDLHSELNLSSLELGDSALYFCASSVGIRAGDYEQYFGPGTRLTVT.

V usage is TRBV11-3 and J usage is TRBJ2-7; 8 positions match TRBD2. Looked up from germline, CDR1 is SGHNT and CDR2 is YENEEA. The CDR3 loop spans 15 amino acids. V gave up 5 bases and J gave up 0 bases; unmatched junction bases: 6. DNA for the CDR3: TGTGCCAGCAGCCTTAGCGGGGCGAACTCCTACGAGCAGTACTTC. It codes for CASSLSGANSYEQYF.

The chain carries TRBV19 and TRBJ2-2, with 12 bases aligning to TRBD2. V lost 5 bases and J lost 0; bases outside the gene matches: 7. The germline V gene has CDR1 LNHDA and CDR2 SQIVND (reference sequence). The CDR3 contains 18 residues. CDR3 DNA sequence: TGTGCCAGTAGTTTCGGACTAGCGGGATCCCCGAACACCGGGGAGCTGTTTTTT. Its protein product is CASSFGLAGSPNTGELFF.

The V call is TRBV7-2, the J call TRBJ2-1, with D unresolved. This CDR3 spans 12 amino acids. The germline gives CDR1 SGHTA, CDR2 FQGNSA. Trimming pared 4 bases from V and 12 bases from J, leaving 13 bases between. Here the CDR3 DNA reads TGTGCCAGCAGCTCCGATGAGAATAGGCAGTTCTTC. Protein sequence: CASSSDENRQFF.

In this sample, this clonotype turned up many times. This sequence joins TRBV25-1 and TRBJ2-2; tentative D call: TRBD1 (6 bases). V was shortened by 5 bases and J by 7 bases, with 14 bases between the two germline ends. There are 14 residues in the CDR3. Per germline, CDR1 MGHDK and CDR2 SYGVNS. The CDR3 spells CASSFTGLGGELFF. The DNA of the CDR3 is TGTGCCAGCAGTTTTACAGGGTTGGGCGGGGAGCTGTTTTTT.

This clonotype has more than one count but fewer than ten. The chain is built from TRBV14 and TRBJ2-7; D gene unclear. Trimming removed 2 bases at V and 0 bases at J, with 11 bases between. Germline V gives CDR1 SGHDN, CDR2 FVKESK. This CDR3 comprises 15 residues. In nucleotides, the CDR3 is TGTGCCAGCAGCCAATTTGACACGAGCTCCTACGAGCAGTACTTC. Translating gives CASSQFDTSSYEQYF.

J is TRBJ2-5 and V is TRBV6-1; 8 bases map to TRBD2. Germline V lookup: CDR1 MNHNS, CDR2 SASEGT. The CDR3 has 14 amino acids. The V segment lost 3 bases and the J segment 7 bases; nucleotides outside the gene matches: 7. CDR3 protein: CASSDRSREGTQYF. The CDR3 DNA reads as TGTGCCAGCAGTGATAGGTCCCGGGAGGGGACCCAGTACTTC.

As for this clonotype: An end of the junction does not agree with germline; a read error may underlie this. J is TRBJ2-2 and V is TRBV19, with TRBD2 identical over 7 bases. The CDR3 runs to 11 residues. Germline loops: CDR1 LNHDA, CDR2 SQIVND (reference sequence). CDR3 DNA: TGTGCCAGTAGGGGTGGCGGGGGGCTGTTTTTT. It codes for CASRGGGGLFF.

The chain's CDR3 is CASSLTSSGNTIYF. CDR3 nucleotides: TGTGCCAGCAGCCTTACTAGCTCTGGAAACACCATATATTTT. The genes are TRBV7-9 and TRBJ1-3; the D is unclear. The CDR3 length is 14 residues. V gave up 5 bases and J gave up 0 bases, with 8 bases separating them. Germline lookup yields CDR1 SEHNR and CDR2 FQNEAQ (reference sequence).

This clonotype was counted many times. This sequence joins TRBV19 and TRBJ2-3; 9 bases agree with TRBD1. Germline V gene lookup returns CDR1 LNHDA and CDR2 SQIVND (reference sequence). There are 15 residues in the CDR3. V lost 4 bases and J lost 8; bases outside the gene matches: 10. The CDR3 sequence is CASSTRGQGRSTQYF. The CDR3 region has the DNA TGTGCCAGTAGTACAAGGGGACAGGGTCGAAGTACGCAGTATTTT.

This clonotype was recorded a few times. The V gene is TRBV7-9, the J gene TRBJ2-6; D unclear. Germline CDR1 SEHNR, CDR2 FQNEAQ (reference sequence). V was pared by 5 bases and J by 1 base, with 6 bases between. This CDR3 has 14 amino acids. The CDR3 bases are TGTGCCAGCAGCGGAATATCTGGGGCCAACGTCCTGACTTTC. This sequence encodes CASSGISGANVLTF.

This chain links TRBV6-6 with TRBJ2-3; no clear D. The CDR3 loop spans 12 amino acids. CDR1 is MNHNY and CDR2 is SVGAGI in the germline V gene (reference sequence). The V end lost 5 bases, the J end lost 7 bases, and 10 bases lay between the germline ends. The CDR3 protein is CASSQRINTQYF. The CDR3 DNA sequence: TGTGCCAGCAGTCAAAGAATAAATACGCAGTATTTT.

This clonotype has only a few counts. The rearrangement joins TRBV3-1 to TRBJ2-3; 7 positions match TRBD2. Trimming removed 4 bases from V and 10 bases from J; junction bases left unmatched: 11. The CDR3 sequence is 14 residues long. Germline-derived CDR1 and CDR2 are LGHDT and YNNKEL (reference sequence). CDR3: CASSPTTSFRAQYF. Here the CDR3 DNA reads TGTGCCAGCAGCCCCACGACTAGCTTCAGGGCGCAGTATTTT.

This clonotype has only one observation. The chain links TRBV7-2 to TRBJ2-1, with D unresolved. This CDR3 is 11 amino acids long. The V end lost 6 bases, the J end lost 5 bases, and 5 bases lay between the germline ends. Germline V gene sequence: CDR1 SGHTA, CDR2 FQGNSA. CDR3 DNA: TGTGCCAGCAGTCGTCACAATGAGCAGTTCTTC. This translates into CASSRHNEQFF.

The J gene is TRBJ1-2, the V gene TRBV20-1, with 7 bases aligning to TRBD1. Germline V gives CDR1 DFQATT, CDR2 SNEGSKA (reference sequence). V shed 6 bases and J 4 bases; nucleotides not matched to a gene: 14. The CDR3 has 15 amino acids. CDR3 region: CSARGTEARGYGYTF. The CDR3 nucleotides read TGCAGTGCCAGGGGGACGGAAGCACGAGGCTATGGCTACACCTTC.

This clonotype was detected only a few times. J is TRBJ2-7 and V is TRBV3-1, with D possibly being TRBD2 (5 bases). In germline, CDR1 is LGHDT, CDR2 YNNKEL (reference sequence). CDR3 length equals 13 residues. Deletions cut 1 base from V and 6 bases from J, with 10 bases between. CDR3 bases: TGTGCCAGCAGCCAAGTCCGGGGAGTCGAGCAGTACTTC. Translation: CASSQVRGVEQYF.

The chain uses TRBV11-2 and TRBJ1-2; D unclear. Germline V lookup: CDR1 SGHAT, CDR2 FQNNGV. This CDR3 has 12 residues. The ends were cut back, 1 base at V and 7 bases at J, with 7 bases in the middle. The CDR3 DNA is TGTGCCAGCAGCTTAGGAGACGTTGGCTACACCTTC. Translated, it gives CASSLGDVGYTF. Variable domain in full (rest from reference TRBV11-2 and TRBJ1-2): EAGVAQSPRYKIIEKRQSVAFWCNPISGHATLYWYQQILGQGPKLLIQFQNNGVVDDSQLPKDRFSAERLKGVDSTLKIQPAKLEDSAVYLCASSLGDVGYTFGSGTRLTVV.

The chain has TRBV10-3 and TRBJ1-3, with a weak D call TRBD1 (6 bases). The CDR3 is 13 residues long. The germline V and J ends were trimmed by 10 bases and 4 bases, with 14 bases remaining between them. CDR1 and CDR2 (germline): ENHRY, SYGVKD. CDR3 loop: CATGSDRGNTIYF. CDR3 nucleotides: TGTGCCACCGGGTCGGACAGAGGAAACACCATATATTTT.

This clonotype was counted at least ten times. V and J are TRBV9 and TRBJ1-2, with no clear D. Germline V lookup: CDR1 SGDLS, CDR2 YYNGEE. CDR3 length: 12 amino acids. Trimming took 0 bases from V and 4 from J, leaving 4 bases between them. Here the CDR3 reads CASSVDSYGYTF. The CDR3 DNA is TGTGCCAGCAGCGTAGACAGCTATGGCTACACCTTC.

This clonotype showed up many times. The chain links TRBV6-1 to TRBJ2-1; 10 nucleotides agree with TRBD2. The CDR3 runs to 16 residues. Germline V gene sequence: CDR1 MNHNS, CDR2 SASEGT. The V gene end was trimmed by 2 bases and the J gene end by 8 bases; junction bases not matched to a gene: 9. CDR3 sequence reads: CASSEFLSGGAYEQFF. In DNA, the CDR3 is TGTGCCAGCAGTGAATTCCTAAGCGGGGGGGCGTATGAGCAGTTCTTC.

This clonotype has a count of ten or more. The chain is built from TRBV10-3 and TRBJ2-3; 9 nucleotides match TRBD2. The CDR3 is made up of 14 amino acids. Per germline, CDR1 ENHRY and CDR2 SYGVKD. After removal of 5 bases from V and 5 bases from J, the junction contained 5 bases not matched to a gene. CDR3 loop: CAISSTSGGDTQYF. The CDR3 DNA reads TGTGCCATCAGTTCGACTAGCGGTGGAGATACGCAGTATTTT.

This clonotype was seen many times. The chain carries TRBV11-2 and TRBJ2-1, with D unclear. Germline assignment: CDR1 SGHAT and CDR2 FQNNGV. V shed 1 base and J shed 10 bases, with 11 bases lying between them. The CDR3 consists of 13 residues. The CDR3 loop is CASSLAEVAEQFF. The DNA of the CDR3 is TGTGCCAGCAGCTTAGCTGAGGTGGCAGAGCAGTTCTTC.

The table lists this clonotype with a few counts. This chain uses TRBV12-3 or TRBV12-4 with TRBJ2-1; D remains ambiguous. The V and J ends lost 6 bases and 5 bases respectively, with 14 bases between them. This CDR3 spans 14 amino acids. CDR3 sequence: CASRITTVNNEQFF. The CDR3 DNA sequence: TGTGCCAGCAGGATTACGACTGTTAACAATGAGCAGTTCTTC.

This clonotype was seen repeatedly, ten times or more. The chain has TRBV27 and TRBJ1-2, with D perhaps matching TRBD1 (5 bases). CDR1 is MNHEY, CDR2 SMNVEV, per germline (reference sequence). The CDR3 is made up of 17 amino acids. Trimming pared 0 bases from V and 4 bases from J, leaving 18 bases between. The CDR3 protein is CASSLSVNQGIGYGYTF. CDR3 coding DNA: TGTGCCAGCAGTTTATCCGTCAATCAGGGTATTGGCTATGGCTACACCTTC.

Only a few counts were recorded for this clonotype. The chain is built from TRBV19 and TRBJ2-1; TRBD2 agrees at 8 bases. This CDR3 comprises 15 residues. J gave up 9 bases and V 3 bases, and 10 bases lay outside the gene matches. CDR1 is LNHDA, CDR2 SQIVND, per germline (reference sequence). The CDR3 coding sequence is TGTGCCAGTAGTATGGACGGGACTAGTGCGGTTGAGCAGTTCTTC. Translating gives CASSMDGTSAVEQFF.

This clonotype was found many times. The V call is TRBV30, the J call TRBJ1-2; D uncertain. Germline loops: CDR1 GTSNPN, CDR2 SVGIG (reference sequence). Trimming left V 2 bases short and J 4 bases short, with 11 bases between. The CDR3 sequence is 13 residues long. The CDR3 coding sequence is TGTGCCTGGAGTCCGGGGATTCTCTATGGCTACACCTTC. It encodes CAWSPGILYGYTF.

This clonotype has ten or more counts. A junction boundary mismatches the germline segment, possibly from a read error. The DNA of the CDR3 is TGTGCTAGCAGCCCGGGAGTGGCTGAGACCCAGTACTTC. Its protein product is CASSPGVAETQYF. This chain joins TRBV7-7 and TRBJ2-5, with D perhaps matching TRBD2 (6 bases). The CDR3 totals 13 residues. Germline CDR1 and CDR2: SSHAT and FNYEAQ (reference sequence). The full variable domain, completed using reference TRBV7-7 and TRBJ2-5, is GAGVSQSPRYKVTKRGQDVTLRCDPISSHATLYWYQQALGQGPEFLTYFNYEAQPDKSGLPSDRFSAERPEGSISTLTIQRTEQRDSAMYRCASSPGVAETQYFGPGTRLLVL.